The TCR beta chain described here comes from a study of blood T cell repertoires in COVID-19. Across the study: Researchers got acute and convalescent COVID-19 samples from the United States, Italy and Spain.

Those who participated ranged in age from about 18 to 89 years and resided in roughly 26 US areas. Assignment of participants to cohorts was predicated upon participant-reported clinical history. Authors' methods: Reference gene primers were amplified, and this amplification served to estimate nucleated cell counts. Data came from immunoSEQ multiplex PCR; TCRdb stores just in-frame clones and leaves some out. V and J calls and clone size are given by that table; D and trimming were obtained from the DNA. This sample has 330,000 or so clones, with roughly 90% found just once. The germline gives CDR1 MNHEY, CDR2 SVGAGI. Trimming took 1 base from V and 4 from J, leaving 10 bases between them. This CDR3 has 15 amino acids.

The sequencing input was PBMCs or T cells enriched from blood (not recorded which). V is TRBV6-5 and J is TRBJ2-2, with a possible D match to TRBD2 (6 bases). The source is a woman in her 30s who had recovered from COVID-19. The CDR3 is CASSYYGGFTGELFF. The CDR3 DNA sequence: TGTGCCAGCAGTTACTACGGGGGTTTCACCGGGGAGCTGTTTTTT.